This T cell receptor (beta chain) originates from a study of cytomegalovirus exposure and HLA in healthy donors. Study-level findings and limits: The study labeled 170 or so TCR beta chains cytomegalovirus-associated. While the bulk of TCR sequences proved rare, some public TCRs turned up in many donors. DRB1 showed the most TCR associations and HLA-C the fewest in a later analysis, as rates varied by HLA locus.

Among the donors, all were healthy bone marrow donors. The CDR3 has 14 amino acids. V was clipped by 1 base and J by 5 bases, with 8 bases between them. CDR1 is LNHDA and CDR2 is SQIVND in the germline V gene (reference sequence). This clone has a handful of counts. Its antigen is unidentified. Researchers ran the PCR with 60 Vbeta and 13 Jbeta primers. The repertoire was sequenced with immunoSEQ multiplex PCR; TCRdb's copy has only in-frame clones and lacks some. The top ten clones hold over 6.5% of a sample with around 150,000 clones, approximately 8.9% of them seen once. The receptor was isolated from a woman between 40 and 50 years old in good health and CMV-seropositive. The sequencing input was PBMCs. The chain couples TRBV19 to TRBJ1-4; D gene ambiguous. The CDR3 loop is CASSIGAGNEKLFF. The CDR3 coding sequence is TGTGCCAGTAGTATAGGGGCGGGGAATGAAAAACTGTTTTTT. The complete variable domain, with remaining parts taken from reference TRBV19 and TRBJ1-4, reads DGGITQSPKYLFRKEGQNVTLSCEQNLNHDAMYWYRQDPGQGLRLIYYSQIVNDFQKGDIAEGYSVSREKKESFPLTVTSAQKNPTAFYLCASSIGAGNEKLFFGSGTQLSVL.